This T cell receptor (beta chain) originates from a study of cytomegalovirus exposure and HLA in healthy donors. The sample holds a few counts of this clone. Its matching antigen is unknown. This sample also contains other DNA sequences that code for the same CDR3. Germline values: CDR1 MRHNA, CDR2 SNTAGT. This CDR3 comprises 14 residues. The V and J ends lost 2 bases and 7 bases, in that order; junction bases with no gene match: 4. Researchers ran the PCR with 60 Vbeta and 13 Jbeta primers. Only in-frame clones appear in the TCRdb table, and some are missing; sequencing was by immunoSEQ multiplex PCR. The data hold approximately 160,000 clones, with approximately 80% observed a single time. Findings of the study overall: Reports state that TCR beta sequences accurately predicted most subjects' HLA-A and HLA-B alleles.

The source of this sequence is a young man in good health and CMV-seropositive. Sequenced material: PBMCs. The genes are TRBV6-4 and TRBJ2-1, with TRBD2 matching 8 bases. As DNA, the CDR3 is TGTGCCAGCAGTGACGGGACTAGTGGAAATGAGCAGTTCTTC. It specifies CASSDGTSGNEQFF.